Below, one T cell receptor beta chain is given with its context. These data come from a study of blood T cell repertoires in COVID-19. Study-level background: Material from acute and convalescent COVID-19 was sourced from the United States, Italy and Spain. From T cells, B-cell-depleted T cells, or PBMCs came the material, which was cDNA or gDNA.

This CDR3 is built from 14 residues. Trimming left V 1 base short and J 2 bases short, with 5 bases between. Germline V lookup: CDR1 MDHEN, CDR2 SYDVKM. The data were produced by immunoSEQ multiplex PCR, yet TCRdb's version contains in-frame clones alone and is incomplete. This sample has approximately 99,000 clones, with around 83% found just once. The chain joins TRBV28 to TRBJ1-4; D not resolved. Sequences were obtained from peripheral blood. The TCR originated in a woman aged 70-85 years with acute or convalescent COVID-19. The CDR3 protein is CASSLFGTNEKLFF. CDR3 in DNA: TGTGCCAGCAGTTTATTTGGCACTAATGAAAAACTGTTTTTT.